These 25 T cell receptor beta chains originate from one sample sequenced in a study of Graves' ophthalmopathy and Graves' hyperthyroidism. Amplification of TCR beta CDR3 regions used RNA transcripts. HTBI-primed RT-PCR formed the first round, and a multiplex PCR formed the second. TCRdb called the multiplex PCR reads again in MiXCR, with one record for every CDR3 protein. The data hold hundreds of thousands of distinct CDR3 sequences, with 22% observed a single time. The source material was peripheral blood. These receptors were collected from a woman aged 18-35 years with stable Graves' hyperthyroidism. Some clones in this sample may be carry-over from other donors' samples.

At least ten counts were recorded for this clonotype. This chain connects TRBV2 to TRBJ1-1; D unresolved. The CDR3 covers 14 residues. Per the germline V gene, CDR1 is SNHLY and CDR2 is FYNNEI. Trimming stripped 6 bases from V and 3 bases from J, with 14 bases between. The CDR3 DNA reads TGTGCCAGCAGAATGGAGGTCCGGGACACTGAAGCTTTCTTT. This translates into CASRMEVRDTEAFF.

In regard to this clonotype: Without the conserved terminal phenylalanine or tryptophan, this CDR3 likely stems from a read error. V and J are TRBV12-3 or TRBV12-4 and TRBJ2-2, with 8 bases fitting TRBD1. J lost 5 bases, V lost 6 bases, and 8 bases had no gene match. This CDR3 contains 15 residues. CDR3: CASRNRDRGTGELFY. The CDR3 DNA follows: TGTGCCAGCAGAAACCGAGACAGGGGAACCGGGGAGCTGTTTTAT.

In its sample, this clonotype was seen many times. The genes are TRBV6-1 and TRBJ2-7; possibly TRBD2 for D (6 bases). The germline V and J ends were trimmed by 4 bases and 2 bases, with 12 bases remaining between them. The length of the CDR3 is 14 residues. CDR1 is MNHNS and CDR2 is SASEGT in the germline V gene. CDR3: CASSGGLLAYEQYF. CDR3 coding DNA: TGTGCCAGCAGTGGGGGACTCTTAGCCTACGAGCAGTACTTC.

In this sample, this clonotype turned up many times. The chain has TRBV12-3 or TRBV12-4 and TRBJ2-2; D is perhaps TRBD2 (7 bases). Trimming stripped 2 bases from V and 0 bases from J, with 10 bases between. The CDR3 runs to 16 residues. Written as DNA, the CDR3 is TGTGCCAGCAGTTTACGGGGGGCGACGAACACCGGGGAGCTGTTTTTT. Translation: CASSLRGATNTGELFF.

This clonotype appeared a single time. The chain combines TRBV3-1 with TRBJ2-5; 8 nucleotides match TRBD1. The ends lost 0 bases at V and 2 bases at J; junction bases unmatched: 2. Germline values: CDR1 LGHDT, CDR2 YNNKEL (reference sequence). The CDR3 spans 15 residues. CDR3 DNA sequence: TGTGCCAGCAGCCAAGAGGACAGGGAACAAGAGACCCAGTACTTC. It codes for CASSQEDREQETQYF.

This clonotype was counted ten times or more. The CDR3 here is CASSLPDRGPEAFF. CDR3 nucleotides: TGTGCCAGCAGCCTACCGGACAGGGGCCCTGAAGCTTTCTTT. The V call is TRBV7-9, the J call TRBJ1-1; 9 bases fit TRBD1. Germline trimming cut 5 bases from V and 6 bases from J; bases unmatched to any gene: 7. Germline lookup yields CDR1 SEHNR and CDR2 FQNEAQ (reference sequence). The CDR3 has 14 amino acids.

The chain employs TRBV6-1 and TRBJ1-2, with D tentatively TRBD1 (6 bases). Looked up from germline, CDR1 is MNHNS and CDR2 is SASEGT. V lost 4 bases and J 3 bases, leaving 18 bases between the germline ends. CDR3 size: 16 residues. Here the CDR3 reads CASSGRQVASDYGYTF. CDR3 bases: TGTGCCAGCAGTGGGAGACAGGTCGCATCGGACTATGGCTACACCTTC.

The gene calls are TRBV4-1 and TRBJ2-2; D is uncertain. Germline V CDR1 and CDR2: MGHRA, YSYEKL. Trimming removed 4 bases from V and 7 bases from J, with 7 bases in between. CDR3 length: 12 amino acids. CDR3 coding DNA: TGCGCCAGCAGCCGGCTCGTCGGGGAGCTGTTTTTT. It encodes CASSRLVGELFF.

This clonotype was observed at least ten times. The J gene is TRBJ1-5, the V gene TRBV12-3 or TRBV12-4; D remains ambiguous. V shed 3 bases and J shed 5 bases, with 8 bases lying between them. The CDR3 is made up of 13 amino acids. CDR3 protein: CASSFRGHQPQHF. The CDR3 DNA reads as TGTGCCAGCAGTTTCCGAGGGCATCAGCCCCAGCATTTT.

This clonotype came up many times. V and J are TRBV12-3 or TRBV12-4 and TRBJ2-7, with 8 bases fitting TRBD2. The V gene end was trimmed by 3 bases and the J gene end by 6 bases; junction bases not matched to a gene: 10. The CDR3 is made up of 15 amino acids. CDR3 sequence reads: CASSFSGEERREQYF. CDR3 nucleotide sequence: TGTGCCAGCAGTTTTAGCGGGGAGGAGAGGCGCGAGCAGTACTTC.

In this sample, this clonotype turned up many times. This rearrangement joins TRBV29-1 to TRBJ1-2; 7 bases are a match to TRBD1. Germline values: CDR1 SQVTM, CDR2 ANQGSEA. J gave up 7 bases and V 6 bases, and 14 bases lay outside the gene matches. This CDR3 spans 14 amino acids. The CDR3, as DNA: TGCAGCGTCCCAACCCCGACAGGGACGTTTGGCTACACCTTC. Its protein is CSVPTPTGTFGYTF. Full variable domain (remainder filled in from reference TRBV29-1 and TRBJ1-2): SAVISQKPSRDICQRGTSLTIQCQVDSQVTMMFWYRQQPGQSLTLIATANQGSEATYESGFVIDKFPISRPNLTFSTLTVSNMSPEDSSIYLCSVPTPTGTFGYTFGSGTRLTVV.

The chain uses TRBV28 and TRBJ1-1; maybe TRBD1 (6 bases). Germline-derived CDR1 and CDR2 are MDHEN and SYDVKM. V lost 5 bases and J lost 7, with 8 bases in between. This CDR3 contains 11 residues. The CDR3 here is CASSGTLEAFF. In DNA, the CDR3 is TGTGCCAGCAGTGGGACACTTGAAGCTTTCTTT.

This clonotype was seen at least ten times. The CDR3 spells CATSNPGQRTGELFF. CDR3 DNA: TGTGCCACCAGCAACCCGGGACAAAGGACCGGGGAGCTGTTTTTT. The V and J genes are TRBV15 and TRBJ2-2; possibly TRBD1 for D (6 bases). V lost 4 bases and J lost 5, with 14 bases in between. Germline V gene sequence: CDR1 LNHNV, CDR2 YYDKDF (reference sequence). The CDR3 loop spans 15 amino acids.

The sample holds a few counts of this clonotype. The CDR3 DNA is TGTGCCAGCAGTCCCGGGACTAGCGTTTACTACGAGCAGTACTTC. Protein sequence: CASSPGTSVYYEQYF. The J gene is TRBJ2-7, the V gene TRBV28, with 10 nucleotides matching TRBD2. Unmatched junction bases numbered 7, after V lost 5 bases and J lost 3 bases. Germline CDR1 is MDHEN and CDR2 is SYDVKM. This CDR3 has 15 residues.

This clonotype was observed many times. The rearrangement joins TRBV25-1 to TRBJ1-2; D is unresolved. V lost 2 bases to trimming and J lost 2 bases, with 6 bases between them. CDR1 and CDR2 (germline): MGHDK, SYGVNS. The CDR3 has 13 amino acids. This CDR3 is CASSENTNYGYTF. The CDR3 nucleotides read TGTGCCAGCAGTGAAAACACCAACTATGGCTACACCTTC.

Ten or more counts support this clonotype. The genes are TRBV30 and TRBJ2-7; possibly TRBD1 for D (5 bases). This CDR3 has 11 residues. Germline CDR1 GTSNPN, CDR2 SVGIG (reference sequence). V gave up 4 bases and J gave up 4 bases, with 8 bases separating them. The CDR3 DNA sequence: TGTGCCTGGATGCAGGGTTACGAGCAGTACTTC. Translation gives CAWMQGYEQYF.

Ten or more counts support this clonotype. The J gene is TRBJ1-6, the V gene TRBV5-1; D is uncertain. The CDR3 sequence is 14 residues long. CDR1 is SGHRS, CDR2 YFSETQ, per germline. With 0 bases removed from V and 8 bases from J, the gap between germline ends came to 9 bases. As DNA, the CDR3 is TGCGCCAGCAGCTTGGACAGATATTATTCACCCCTCCACTTT. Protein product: CASSLDRYYSPLHF.

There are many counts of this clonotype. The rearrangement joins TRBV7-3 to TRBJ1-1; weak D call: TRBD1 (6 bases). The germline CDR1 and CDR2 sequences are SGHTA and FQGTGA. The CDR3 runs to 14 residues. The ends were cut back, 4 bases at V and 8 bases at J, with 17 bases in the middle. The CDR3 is CASSSTGGGSEAFF. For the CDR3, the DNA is TGTGCCAGCAGCTCGACGGGGGGCGGATCCGAAGCTTTCTTT.

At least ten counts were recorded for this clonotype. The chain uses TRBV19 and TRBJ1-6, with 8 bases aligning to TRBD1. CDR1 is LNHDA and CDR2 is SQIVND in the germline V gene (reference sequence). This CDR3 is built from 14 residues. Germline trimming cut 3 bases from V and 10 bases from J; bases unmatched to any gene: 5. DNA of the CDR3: TGTGCCAGTAGTATGAGACAGGGGAGCTCACCCCTCCACTTT. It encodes CASSMRQGSSPLHF.

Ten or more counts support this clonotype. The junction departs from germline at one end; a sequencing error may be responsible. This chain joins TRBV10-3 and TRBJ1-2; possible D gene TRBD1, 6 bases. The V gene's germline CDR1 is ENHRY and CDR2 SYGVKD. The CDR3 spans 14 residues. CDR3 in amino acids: CTISEQGAYIGYTF. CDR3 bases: TGTACCATCAGTGAACAGGGCGCCTACATCGGCTACACCTTC.

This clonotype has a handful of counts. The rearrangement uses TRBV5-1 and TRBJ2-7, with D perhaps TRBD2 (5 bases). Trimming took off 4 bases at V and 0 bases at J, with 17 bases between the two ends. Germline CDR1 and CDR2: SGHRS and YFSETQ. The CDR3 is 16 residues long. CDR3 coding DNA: TGCGCCAGCAGCAACATCGGTGAGCGGAGCTCCTACGAGCAGTACTTC. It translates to CASSNIGERSSYEQYF.

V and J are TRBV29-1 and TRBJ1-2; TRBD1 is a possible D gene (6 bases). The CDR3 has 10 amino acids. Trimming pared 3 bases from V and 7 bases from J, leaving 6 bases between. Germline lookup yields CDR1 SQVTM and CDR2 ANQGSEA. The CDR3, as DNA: TGCAGCGTTGAGGGGGCTGGCTACACCTTC. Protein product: CSVEGAGYTF. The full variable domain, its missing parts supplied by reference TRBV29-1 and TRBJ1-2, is SAVISQKPSRDICQRGTSLTIQCQVDSQVTMMFWYRQQPGQSLTLIATANQGSEATYESGFVIDKFPISRPNLTFSTLTVSNMSPEDSSIYLCSVEGAGYTFGSGTRLTVV.

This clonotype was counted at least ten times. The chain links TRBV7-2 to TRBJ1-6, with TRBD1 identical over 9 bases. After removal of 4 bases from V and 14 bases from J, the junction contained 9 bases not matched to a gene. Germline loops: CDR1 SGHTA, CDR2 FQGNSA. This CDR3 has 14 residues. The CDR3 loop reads CASSSRDRVGTLHF. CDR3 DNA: TGTGCCAGCAGCTCCCGGGACAGGGTTGGAACCCTCCACTTT.

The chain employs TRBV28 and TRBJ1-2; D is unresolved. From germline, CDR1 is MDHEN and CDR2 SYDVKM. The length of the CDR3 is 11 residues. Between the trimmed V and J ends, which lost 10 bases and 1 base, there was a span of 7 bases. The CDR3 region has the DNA TGTGCCACCGCTATTAACTATGGCTACACCTTC. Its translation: CATAINYGYTF.

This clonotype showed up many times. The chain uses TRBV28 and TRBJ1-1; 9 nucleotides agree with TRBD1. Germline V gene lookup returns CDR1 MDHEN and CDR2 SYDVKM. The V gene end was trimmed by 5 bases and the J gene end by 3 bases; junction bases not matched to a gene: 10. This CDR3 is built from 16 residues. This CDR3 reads CASSAHRGRVDTEAFF. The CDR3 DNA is TGTGCCAGCAGTGCTCACAGGGGGCGCGTGGACACTGAAGCTTTCTTT.